This T cell receptor beta chain was recovered during a study of T cells in Graves' hyperthyroidism and ophthalmopathy (dated by TCRdb to between 2018 and 2021). Background for the entire study: Peripheral blood was collected at initial diagnosis, before any treatment. TCR V-J signatures able to tell the groups apart were searched for in a discovery cohort of around 95 patients, of whom over 40 had Graves' ophthalmopathy and 55 to 60 had stable Graves' hyperthyroidism. Prospective prediction of ophthalmopathy was tested in an independent validation cohort of approximately 19 hyperthyroidism patients and 17 patients who later progressed to ophthalmopathy. The 90 to 100 discovery patients were randomly split 7:3 into training and test sets. Thyroid tissue and blood T-cell repertoires from six Graves' hyperthyroidism patients were also compared in the study. Once sampling was done, hyperthyroidism patients were given methimazole at a starting dose of 30 mg daily, whereas ophthalmopathy patients were given high-dose intravenous methylprednisolone. TCR Vbeta CDR3 sequencing of some 140 peripheral blood samples (roughly 41 ophthalmopathy, about 75 hyperthyroidism and around 17 progressor patients) is reported in the paper.

About this clonotype itself: Its antigen is still unknown. The input lacks base qualities; no much larger clone sits a single base away.

Moderately to severely active disease, a Clinical Activity Score of at least 3, a NOSPECS grade of at least 4, and a duration under 3 months were present in ophthalmopathy patients. Exclusion was applied to patients with uncontrolled infections, other autoimmune diseases, pregnancy or lactation. Diagnoses relied on clinical symptoms, serum thyroxine and TRAb, thyroid ultrasound and orbital computed tomography. Ficoll-Paque density gradient centrifugation was used to isolate PBMCs from 10 ml of fresh peripheral blood. Trizol reagent was used to extract total RNA, and RNA quality was then checked on an Agilent 2100 Bioanalyzer. The cysteine opens and the phenylalanine closes a CDR3 of 14 amino acids. Just the 42-base CDR3 DNA is kept, in frame starting at base 1. V sheds 4 bases and J sheds 0 bases, leaving 7 bases between their ends. Taken from the germline V gene, the CDR1 and CDR2 loops are SGHTA and FQGNSA.

The TCR beta CDR3 regions were amplified from the RNA transcripts. The TCR CDR3 was subjected to a first round of RT-PCR using the HTBI primer set and the Qiagen OneStep RT-PCR kit. Libraries were constructed in a second round of multiplex PCR, after which size selection and purification were carried out. Sequencing of the libraries was done on an Illumina HiSeq2000 using paired-end 100 bp reads. Per the source publication's procedure: SOAPnuke was used to process the raw data, removing reads that contained adapters or uncalled bases, had a mean Phred below 15, or lacked an exact match to the constant primer or identifier. High-quality paired reads were merged using COPE v1.2.5, and each unique nucleotide sequence was defined as a clonotype. MiTCR v1.1 was used to align the clonotypes against IMGT TRBV, TRBD and TRBJ reference segments. The analysis was restricted to V-J combinations with a frequency above 0.0001, which together covered 98% to 99.2% of the repertoires. The TCS score was defined as the ratio of F50 (clonal expansion) to E x V (chaos), calculated using BLOSUM62-based TCRdist between CDR3 peptides within each V-J. Welch's t-statistics and random forest reduced fewer than 600 V-J features to 10 to 15, which were used in a naive Bayes classifier (R e1071). In TCRdb, the public reads were trimmed at Q25 with fastp and aligned with MiXCR, with productive beta chains retained. A single entry per CDR3 protein holds the most common genes and DNA from its merged rows. What appears here as the V and J calls and clone size reflects TCRdb's work, not the paper's. The sample table shows hundreds of thousands of distinct CDR3 sequences, and around 20% are seen once. Of the sample, 34% is held by the ten largest clones.

Results and caveats for the whole study, not just this receptor: A 13 V-J signature model separated ophthalmopathy from stable hyperthyroidism, with around 91% sensitivity and roughly 84% specificity in cross-validation and 80%/75% in testing. Most expanded thyroid clonotypes (frequency above 0.001) were also found in blood, which suggests that blood repertoires may mirror thyroid immune responses. In validation, progression to ophthalmopathy was predicted by the model with 70.59% sensitivity and 72% to 85% specificity, a median of around 6.5 months before onset. No statistical method was used to set the sample size in advance, and investigators knew the group allocation.

The clonotype originates from a man aged 25 to 40 with Graves' ophthalmopathy. The sequencing input was blood. The V and J genes are TRBV7-2 and TRBJ2-4, with no D gene named confidently. The bases are TGTGCCAGCAGCTCCCGGCAAGCCAAAAACATTCAGTACTTC. Its product reads: CASSSRQAKNIQYF. The CDR3, completed at both ends by the reference TRBV7-2 and TRBJ2-4 genes, gives the full variable domain GAGVSQSPSNKVTEKGKDVELRCDPISGHTALYWYRQSLGQGLEFLIYFQGNSAPDKSGLPSDRFSAERTGGSVSTLTIQRTQQEDSAVYLCASSSRQAKNIQYFGAGTRLSVL.